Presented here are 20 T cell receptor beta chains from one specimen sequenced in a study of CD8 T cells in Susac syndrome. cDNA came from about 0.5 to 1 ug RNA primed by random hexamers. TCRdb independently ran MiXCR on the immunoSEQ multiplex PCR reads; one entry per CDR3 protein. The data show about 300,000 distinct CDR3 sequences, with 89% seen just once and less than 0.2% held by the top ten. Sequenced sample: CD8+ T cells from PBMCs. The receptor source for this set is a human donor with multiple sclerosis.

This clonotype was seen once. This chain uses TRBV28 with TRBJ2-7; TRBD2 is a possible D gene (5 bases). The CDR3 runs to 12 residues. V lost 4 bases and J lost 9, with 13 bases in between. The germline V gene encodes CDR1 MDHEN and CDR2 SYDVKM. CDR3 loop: CASSYRGDGQYF. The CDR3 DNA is TGTGCCAGCAGTTACCGGGGTGATGGGCAGTACTTC.

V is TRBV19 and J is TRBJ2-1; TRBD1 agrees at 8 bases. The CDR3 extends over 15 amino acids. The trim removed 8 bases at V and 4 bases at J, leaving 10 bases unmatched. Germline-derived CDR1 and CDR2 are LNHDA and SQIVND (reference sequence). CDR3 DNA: TGTGCCAGTGAATCCGGGACAGGTGTTTACAATGAGCAGTTCTTC. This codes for CASESGTGVYNEQFF.

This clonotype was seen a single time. The CDR3 region has the DNA TGTGCCAGCAGTCCCACCGGACAGATTACTTTCTTT. It specifies CASSPTGQITFF. The V call is TRBV12-3 or TRBV12-4, the J call TRBJ1-1; D is perhaps TRBD1 (6 bases). CDR3 length: 12 amino acids. V was shortened by 5 bases and J by 12 bases, with 16 bases between the two germline ends.

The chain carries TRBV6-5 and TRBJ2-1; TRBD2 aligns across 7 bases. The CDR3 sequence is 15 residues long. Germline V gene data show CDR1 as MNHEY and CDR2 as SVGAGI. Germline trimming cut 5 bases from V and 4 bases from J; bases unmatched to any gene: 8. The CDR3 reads CASSPGLGIYNEQFF. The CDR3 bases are TGTGCCAGCAGTCCCGGACTAGGTATTTACAATGAGCAGTTCTTC.

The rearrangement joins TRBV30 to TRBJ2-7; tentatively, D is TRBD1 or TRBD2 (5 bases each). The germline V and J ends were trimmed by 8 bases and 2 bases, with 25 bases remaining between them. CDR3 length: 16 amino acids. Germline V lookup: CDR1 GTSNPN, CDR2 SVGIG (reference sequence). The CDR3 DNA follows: TGTGCCGGAAGATCCCGGGACCAATATGTTACCTACGAGCAGTACTTC. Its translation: CAGRSRDQYVTYEQYF.

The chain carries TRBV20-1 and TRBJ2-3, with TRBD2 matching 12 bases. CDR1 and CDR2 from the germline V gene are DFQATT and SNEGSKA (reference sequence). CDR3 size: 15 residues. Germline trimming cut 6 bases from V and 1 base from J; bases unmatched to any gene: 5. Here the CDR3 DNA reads TGCAGTGCGACTAGCGGGAGAGATGGCACAGATACGCAGTATTTT. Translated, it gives CSATSGRDGTDTQYF.

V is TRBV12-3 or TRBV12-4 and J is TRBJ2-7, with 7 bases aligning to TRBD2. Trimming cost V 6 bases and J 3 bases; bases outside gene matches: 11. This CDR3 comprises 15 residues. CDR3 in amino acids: CASSSKRGPDYEQYF. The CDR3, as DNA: TGTGCCAGCAGCTCGAAGCGGGGACCGGACTACGAGCAGTACTTC.

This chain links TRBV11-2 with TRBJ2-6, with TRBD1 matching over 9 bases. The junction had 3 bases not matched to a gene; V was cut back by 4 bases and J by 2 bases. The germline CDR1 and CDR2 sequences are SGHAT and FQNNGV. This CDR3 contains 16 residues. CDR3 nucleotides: TGTGCCAGCAGCTCCTGGGACAGGGCTGGGGCCAACGTCCTGACTTTC. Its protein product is CASSSWDRAGANVLTF.

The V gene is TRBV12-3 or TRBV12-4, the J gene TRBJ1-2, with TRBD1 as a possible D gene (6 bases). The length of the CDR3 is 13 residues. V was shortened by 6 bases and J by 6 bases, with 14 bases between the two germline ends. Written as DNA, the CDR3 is TGTGCCAGCAGGAAAACAGGGTTCCATGGCTACACCTTC. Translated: CASRKTGFHGYTF.

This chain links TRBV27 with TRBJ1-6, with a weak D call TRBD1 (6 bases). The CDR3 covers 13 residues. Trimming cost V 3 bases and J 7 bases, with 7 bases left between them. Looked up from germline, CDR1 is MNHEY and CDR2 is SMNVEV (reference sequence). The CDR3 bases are TGTGCCAGCAGTTTTACAGGGAATTCACCCCTCCACTTT. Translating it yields CASSFTGNSPLHF.

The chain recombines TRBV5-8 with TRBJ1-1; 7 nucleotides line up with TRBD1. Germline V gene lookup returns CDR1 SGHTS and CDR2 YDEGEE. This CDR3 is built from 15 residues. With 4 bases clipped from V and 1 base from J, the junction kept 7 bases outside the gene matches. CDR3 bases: TGTGCCAGCAGCCGCGACAGGGAGGCGAACACTGAAGCTTTCTTT. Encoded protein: CASSRDREANTEAFF.

CDR3 protein: CASSLLGQRTQPQHF. CDR3 DNA: TGTGCCAGCAGCTTACTGGGTCAACGAACTCAGCCCCAGCATTTT. This chain links TRBV6-5 with TRBJ1-5; the D is unclear. CDR1 and CDR2 (germline): MNHEY, SVGAGI. V was trimmed by 6 bases and J by 6 bases, leaving 18 bases between them. The CDR3 is 15 residues long.

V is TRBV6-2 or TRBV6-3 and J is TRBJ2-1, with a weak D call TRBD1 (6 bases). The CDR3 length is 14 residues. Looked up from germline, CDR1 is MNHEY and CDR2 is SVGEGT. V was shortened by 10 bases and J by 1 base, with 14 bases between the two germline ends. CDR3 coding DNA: TGTGCCACGACCGGGACACATTCCTACAATGAGCAGTTCTTC. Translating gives CATTGTHSYNEQFF.

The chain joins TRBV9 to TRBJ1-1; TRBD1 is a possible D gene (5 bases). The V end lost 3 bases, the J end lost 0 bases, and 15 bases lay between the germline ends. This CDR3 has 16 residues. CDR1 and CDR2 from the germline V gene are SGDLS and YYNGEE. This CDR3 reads CASSASQTELNTEAFF. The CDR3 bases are TGTGCCAGCAGCGCCTCTCAGACAGAATTGAACACTGAAGCTTTCTTT.

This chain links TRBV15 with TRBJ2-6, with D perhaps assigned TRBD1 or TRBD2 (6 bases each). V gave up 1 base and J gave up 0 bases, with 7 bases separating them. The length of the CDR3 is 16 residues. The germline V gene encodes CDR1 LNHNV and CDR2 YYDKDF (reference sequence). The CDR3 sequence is CATSRAGASGANVLTF. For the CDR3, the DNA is TGTGCCACCAGCAGAGCGGGGGCCTCTGGGGCCAACGTCCTGACTTTC.

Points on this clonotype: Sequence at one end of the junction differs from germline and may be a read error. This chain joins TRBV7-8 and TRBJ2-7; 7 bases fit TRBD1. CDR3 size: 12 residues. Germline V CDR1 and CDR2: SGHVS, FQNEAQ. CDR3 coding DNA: TGTGCCAGCGGTCTCGGGACAGCTGAGCACTACTTC. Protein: CASGLGTAEHYF.

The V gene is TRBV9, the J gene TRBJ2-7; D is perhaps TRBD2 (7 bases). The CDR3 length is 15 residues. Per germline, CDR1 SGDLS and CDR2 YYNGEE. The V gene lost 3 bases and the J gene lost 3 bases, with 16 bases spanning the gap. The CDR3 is CASSGGAGANYEQYF. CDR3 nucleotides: TGTGCCAGCAGCGGAGGGGCGGGGGCCAACTACGAGCAGTACTTC.

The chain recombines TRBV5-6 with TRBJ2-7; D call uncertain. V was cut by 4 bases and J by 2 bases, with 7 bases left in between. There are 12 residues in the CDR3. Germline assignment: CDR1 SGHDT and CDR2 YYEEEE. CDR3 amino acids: CASSHRPYEQYF. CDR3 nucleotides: TGTGCCAGCAGCCACCGCCCCTACGAGCAGTACTTC.

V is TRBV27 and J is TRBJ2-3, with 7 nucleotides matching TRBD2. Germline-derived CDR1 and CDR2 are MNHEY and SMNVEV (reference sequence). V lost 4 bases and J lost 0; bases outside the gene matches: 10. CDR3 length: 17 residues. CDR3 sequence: CASSYLGTTPSTDTQYF. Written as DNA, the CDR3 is TGTGCCAGCAGTTACCTCGGGACTACCCCTAGCACAGATACGCAGTATTTT.

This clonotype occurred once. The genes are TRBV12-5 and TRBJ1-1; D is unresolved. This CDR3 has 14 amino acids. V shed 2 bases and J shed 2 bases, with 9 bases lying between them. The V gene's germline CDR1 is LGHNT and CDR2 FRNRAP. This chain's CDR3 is CASGLSSSNTEAFF. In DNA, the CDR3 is TGTGCTAGTGGTTTGTCCAGCAGTAACACTGAAGCTTTCTTT.